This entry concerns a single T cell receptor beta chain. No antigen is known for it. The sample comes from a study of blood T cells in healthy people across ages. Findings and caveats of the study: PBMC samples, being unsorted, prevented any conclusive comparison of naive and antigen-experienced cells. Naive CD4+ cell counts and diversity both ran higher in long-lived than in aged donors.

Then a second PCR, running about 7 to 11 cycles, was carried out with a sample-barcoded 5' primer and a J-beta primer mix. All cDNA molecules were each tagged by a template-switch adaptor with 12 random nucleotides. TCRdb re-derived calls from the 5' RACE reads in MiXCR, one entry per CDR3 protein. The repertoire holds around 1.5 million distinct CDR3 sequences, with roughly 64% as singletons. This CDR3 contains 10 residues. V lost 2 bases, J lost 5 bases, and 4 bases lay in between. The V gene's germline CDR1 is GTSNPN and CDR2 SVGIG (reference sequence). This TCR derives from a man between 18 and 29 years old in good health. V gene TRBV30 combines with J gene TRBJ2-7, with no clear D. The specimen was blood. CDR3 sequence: CAWSIHEQYF. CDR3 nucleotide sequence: TGTGCCTGGAGTATCCACGAGCAGTACTTC.